The clone carrying this TCR beta chain was observed a handful of times. What it binds is unknown. This CDR3 spans 13 amino acids. In germline, CDR1 is MDHEN, CDR2 SYDVKM. After removal of 8 bases from V and 6 bases from J, the junction contained 5 bases not matched to a gene. Individual cDNA molecules were tagged with unique molecular identifiers, the study reported. Each CDR3 protein is one row after TCRdb ran MiXCR on the 5' RACE reads. The table has under 85,000 distinct CDR3 sequences, 11% to 15% seen once. The data stem from a study of early T cells in non-severe SARS-CoV-2 infection. Study in general: The input, bulk RNA from unsorted whole blood, was sequenced, and chains were unpaired.

Notes on the study in general: Anti-spike CD8 specificities were favored by VDJdb matching, whose results missed private and CD4 specificities.

The sequencing input was whole blood. The V gene is TRBV28, the J gene TRBJ2-1; TRBD2 aligns across 9 bases. The receptor was derived from an adult who was a healthcare worker with PCR-confirmed SARS-CoV-2 infection or an uninfected control (not recorded which). Here the CDR3 reads CASAGGPFNEQFF. The CDR3 region has the DNA TGTGCCAGCGCGGGGGGGCCGTTCAATGAGCAGTTCTTC.